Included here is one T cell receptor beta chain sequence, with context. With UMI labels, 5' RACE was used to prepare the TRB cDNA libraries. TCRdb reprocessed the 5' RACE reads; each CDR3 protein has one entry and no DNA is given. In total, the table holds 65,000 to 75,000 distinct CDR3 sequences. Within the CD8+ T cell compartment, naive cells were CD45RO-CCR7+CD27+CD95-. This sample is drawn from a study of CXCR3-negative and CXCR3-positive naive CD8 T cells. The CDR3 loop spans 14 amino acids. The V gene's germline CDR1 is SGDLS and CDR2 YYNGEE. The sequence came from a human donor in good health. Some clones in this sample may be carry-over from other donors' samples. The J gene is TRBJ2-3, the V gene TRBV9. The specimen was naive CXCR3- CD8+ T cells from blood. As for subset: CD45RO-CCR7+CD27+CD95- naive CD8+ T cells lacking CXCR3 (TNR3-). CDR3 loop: CASSVKGTTDTQYF.